The T cell receptor (beta chain) described here comes from a study of blood T cell repertoires in COVID-19. Germline-derived CDR1 and CDR2 are SGHRS and YFSETQ. The CDR3 has 16 amino acids. With 0 bases clipped from V and 8 bases from J, the junction kept 10 bases outside the gene matches. Only in-frame clones appear in the TCRdb table, and some are missing; sequencing was by immunoSEQ multiplex PCR. The repertoire has roughly 140,000 clones, 84% of them found once; the top ten carry roughly 4.3%. The sequencing sample was made of PBMCs or T cells enriched from blood (not recorded which). This clonotype was sampled from a man between 45 and 60 years old in a cohort exposed to, infected with or recovered from COVID-19 (not recorded which). The chain links TRBV5-1 to TRBJ1-4; the match to TRBD1 covers 7 bases. The CDR3 bases are TGCGCCAGCAGCTTGGGGTACAGGGGAAGAAACGAAAAACTGTTTTTT. This gives the protein CASSLGYRGRNEKLFF.